These 8 T cell receptor beta chains were all obtained from the same sample, sequenced in a study of blood T cells in healthy people across ages. Combining a sample-barcoded 5' primer with a J-beta primer mix, a second PCR ran for roughly 6 to 12 cycles. One entry per CDR3 protein, called by TCRdb with MiXCR from the 5' RACE reads. The table shows about 840,000 distinct CDR3 sequences, with just under 30% occurring only once. These same data were also listed under a study on T cells of mothers and their children.

Sequencing used blood. Every receptor here comes from a woman in her forties in good health.

This clonotype occurred a few times. CDR3 sequence reads: CASSLNSGNIQYF. CDR3 nucleotide sequence: TGTGCCAGCAGTTTAAACAGCGGGAACATTCAGTACTTC. The chain couples TRBV12-3 or TRBV12-4 to TRBJ2-4; maybe TRBD2 (6 bases). V was cut by 2 bases and J by 7 bases, with 9 bases left in between. The CDR3 spans 13 residues.

On this clonotype: A much larger clonotype is one base distant, so this may be a read error. The V call is TRBV5-1, the J call TRBJ1-2; D not resolved. The germline V gene encodes CDR1 SGHRS and CDR2 YFSETQ. The CDR3 is made up of 14 amino acids. In DNA form, the CDR3 reads TGCACCAGCAGCTTTGGGGAGCCCGAATATGGCTACACCTTC. This encodes CTSSFGEPEYGYTF.

V and J are TRBV11-2 and TRBJ2-7; 9 bases map to TRBD2. J was trimmed by 2 bases and V by 5 bases; bases with no gene match: 10. CDR1 and CDR2 from the germline V gene are SGHAT and FQNNGV. The length of the CDR3 is 16 residues. CDR3 region: CASSLTTGTSTYEQYF. As DNA, the CDR3 is TGTGCCAGCAGCCTAACAACCGGGACTAGCACCTACGAGCAGTACTTC.

V is TRBV28 and J is TRBJ1-2; 11 bases are a match to TRBD1. Germline loops: CDR1 MDHEN, CDR2 SYDVKM. Trimming cost V 3 bases and J 10 bases; bases outside gene matches: 13. The CDR3 has 16 amino acids. CDR3 DNA: TGTGCCAGCAGTTTTGGGACAGGGGGTCGGAACCGAAACTACACCTTC. Encoded protein: CASSFGTGGRNRNYTF.

This clonotype was seen ten or more times. The chain employs TRBV5-1 and TRBJ1-1; D unresolved. The V gene lost 0 bases and the J gene lost 5 bases, with 8 bases spanning the gap. The CDR3 spans 13 residues. The germline V gene encodes CDR1 SGHRS and CDR2 YFSETQ. CDR3 sequence reads: CASSLAVGTEAFF. DNA for the CDR3: TGCGCCAGCAGCTTGGCCGTCGGGACTGAAGCTTTCTTT. The full variable domain, rest sourced from reference TRBV5-1 and TRBJ1-1, is KAGVTQTPRYLIKTRGQQVTLSCSPISGHRSVSWYQQTPGQGLQFLFEYFSETQRNKGNFPGRFSGRQFSNSRSEMNVSTLELGDSALYLCASSLAVGTEAFFGQGTRLTVV.

In the case of this clonotype: A junction end diverges from the germline sequence, so it may reflect a read error. The genes are TRBV7-2 and TRBJ1-1; 8 bases map to TRBD1. The CDR3 sequence is 14 residues long. In germline, CDR1 is SGHTA, CDR2 FQGNSA. DNA for the CDR3: TGTGCCATCAGCTTTGGACAGGGCAACACTGAAGCTTTCTTT. It yields the protein CAISFGQGNTEAFF.

This clonotype occurred many times. V is TRBV6-5 and J is TRBJ2-7, with 10 bases identical to TRBD1. This CDR3 contains 15 residues. V was clipped by 6 bases and J by 2 bases; unmatched bases: 7. CDR1 and CDR2 (germline): MNHEY, SVGAGI. This chain's CDR3 is CASSPRTGGAYEQYF. The CDR3 coding sequence is TGTGCCAGCAGCCCCCGGACAGGGGGGGCCTACGAGCAGTACTTC.

This rearrangement joins TRBV20-1 to TRBJ2-5, with D maybe TRBD2 (5 bases). The CDR3 length is 15 residues. From germline, CDR1 is DFQATT and CDR2 SNEGSKA (reference sequence). V dropped 1 base and J dropped 4 bases, with 16 bases sitting between them. The CDR3 DNA is TGCAGTGCTAGAGCGGCGGGCCCCGCCCGAGAGACCCAGTACTTC. It specifies CSARAAGPARETQYF.